Listed here are 14 T cell receptor beta chains from one sample, sequenced in a study of metastatic and nonmetastatic thyroid tumors. TCRdb re-clonotyped the PCR reads through MiXCR. This repertoire shows about 27,000 clones, about 15% found once; its top ten account for approximately 6.2%. All patients were untreated before thyroid surgery. The sample comprised blood. These receptors were obtained from a male donor with papillary thyroid cancer or a benign thyroid nodule (not recorded which). Some clones in this sample may be carry-over from other donors' samples.

This clone has a single count. V is TRBV5-1 and J is TRBJ1-2, with D perhaps matching TRBD1 (5 bases). The CDR3 consists of 19 residues. Trimming took off 9 bases at V and 7 bases at J, with 37 bases between the two ends. CDR1 is SGHRS, CDR2 YFSETQ, per germline. Here the CDR3 DNA reads TGCGCCACCGCACCCGACCCGGCAGGGTGTGACCCGCAGGGCTCTGGCTACACCTTC. Translating gives CATAPDPAGCDPQGSGYTF. The entire variable domain, with the rest obtained from reference TRBV5-1 and TRBJ1-2, is as follows: KAGVTQTPRYLIKTRGQQVTLSCSPISGHRSVSWYQQTPGQGLQFLFEYFSETQRNKGNFPGRFSGRQFSNSRSEMNVSTLELGDSALYLCATAPDPAGCDPQGSGYTFGSGTRLTVV.

This clone was observed many times. CDR3 nucleotide sequence: TGCGCCAGCAAGGGGCCAGCCTCCACAGATACGCAGTATTTT. Its protein is CASKGPASTDTQYF. J is TRBJ2-3 and V is TRBV10-1; weak D call: TRBD1 (5 bases). Per germline, CDR1 WNHNN and CDR2 SYGVQD (reference sequence). CDR3 length: 14 amino acids. The germline V and J ends were trimmed by 7 bases and 2 bases, with 13 bases remaining between them.

This clone was observed a handful of times. The chain uses TRBV28 and TRBJ2-7; 9 bases align to TRBD1. The CDR3 has 16 residues. The V segment lost 10 bases and the J segment 6 bases; nucleotides outside the gene matches: 19. Germline V lookup: CDR1 MDHEN, CDR2 SYDVKM. CDR3 region: CAISLPVGQGRGEQYF. The CDR3 nucleotides are TGTGCCATCAGCCTACCAGTGGGACAGGGTAGGGGCGAGCAGTACTTC.

This clone has a count of ten or more. The rearrangement uses TRBV5-5 and TRBJ2-2, with D possibly being TRBD2 (6 bases). Germline CDR1 reads SGHKS; CDR2 reads YYEKEE (reference sequence). The CDR3 extends over 14 amino acids. V dropped 3 bases and J dropped 4 bases, with 10 bases sitting between them. CDR3 loop: CASSSGTSTGELFF. The DNA for the CDR3 is TGTGCCAGCAGCTCCGGGACTTCCACCGGGGAGCTGTTTTTT.

The J gene is TRBJ2-1, the V gene TRBV11-3; TRBD1 matches at 8 bases. Germline V gives CDR1 SGHNT, CDR2 YENEEA. V dropped 4 bases and J dropped 7; count of bases not matched to a gene: 15. The CDR3 is 17 amino acids. The CDR3: CASSYLGQGEILNEQFF. The CDR3 DNA follows: TGTGCCAGCAGCTACCTCGGACAGGGAGAAATACTAAATGAGCAGTTCTTC.

This sequence joins TRBV5-1 and TRBJ2-5, with 7 bases lining up with TRBD1. Germline V gene lookup returns CDR1 SGHRS and CDR2 YFSETQ. This CDR3 has 15 amino acids. V lost 4 bases to trimming and J lost 1 base; unmatched junction nucleotides: 7. The CDR3 sequence: CASSPDRVGQETQYF. As DNA, the CDR3 is TGCGCCAGCAGCCCCGACAGGGTGGGCCAAGAGACCCAGTACTTC.

The chain links TRBV6-1 to TRBJ2-7; TRBD2 aligns across 11 bases. V lost 8 bases to trimming and J lost 5 bases; unmatched junction nucleotides: 11. CDR1 MNHNS and CDR2 SASEGT come from the germline V gene. This CDR3 contains 15 residues. Here the CDR3 reads CASGSLAGGHDEQYF. The CDR3, as DNA: TGTGCCAGCGGAAGCTTAGCGGGAGGGCACGACGAGCAGTACTTC.

This clone was seen a few times. The chain has TRBV19 and TRBJ2-7; TRBD1 aligns across 12 bases. Germline CDR1 is LNHDA and CDR2 is SQIVND (reference sequence). The CDR3 length is 15 residues. V was clipped by 5 bases and J by 4 bases; unmatched bases: 6. The CDR3 DNA reads as TGTGCCAGTAGTGCCGGGACAGGGGGCGAATACGAGCAGTACTTC. Protein: CASSAGTGGEYEQYF.

This clone was counted many times. The rearrangement joins TRBV6-1 to TRBJ2-3; D uncertain. V dropped 1 base and J dropped 9 bases, with 8 bases sitting between them. The CDR3 contains 12 residues. Germline V gene data show CDR1 as MNHNS and CDR2 as SASEGT. In nucleotides, the CDR3 is TGTGCCAGCAGTGAAGTGTCTTGGACGCAGTATTTT. It codes for CASSEVSWTQYF.

This clone has only a few counts. The chain has TRBV11-2 and TRBJ2-7, with 8 bases matching TRBD1. With 7 bases clipped from V and 4 bases from J, the junction kept 12 bases outside the gene matches. There are 15 residues in the CDR3. The germline V gene has CDR1 SGHAT and CDR2 FQNNGV. The CDR3 loop is CASKPGGAAPYEQYF. The CDR3 bases are TGTGCCAGCAAACCAGGGGGCGCCGCCCCATACGAGCAGTACTTC.

This clone has ten or more counts. The chain joins TRBV15 to TRBJ2-1, with 12 bases matching TRBD2. The CDR3 sequence is 16 residues long. Germline trimming cut 7 bases from V and 6 bases from J; bases unmatched to any gene: 10. CDR1 and CDR2 from the germline V gene are LNHNV and YYDKDF (reference sequence). CDR3 DNA sequence: TGTGCCACCAAGGCCCTAGCGGGAGGGCCGGTCAATGAGCAGTTCTTC. This gives the protein CATKALAGGPVNEQFF.

In this sample, this clone turned up many times. The chain links TRBV27 to TRBJ2-3; tentative D call: TRBD2 (7 bases). CDR1 and CDR2 (germline): MNHEY, SMNVEV (reference sequence). The V and J ends lost 0 bases and 0 bases respectively, with 10 bases between them. This CDR3 is 16 amino acids long. CDR3 residues: CASSLSQGGSTDTQYF. The CDR3 DNA is TGTGCCAGCAGTTTATCACAGGGAGGGAGCACAGATACGCAGTATTTT.

CDR3 loop: CATITGTAQSYEQYF. Here the CDR3 DNA reads TGTGCCACCATAACCGGGACAGCCCAGTCCTACGAGCAGTACTTC. The chain combines TRBV10-3 with TRBJ2-7, with 7 bases lining up with TRBD1. V trimming: 10 bases; J trimming: 1 base; junction bases outside the gene matches: 13. Germline V gene sequence: CDR1 ENHRY, CDR2 SYGVKD. CDR3 length equals 15 residues.

This clone was recorded many times. Other DNA sequences in this specimen translate into the identical CDR3. The chain links TRBV12-3 or TRBV12-4 to TRBJ2-1; 7 nucleotides match TRBD1. The CDR3 extends over 15 amino acids. The V segment lost 6 bases and the J segment 9 bases; nucleotides outside the gene matches: 14. The DNA for the CDR3 is TGTGCCAGCAGCCCTCGACAGGGTGGACAATTTGAGCAGTTCTTC. Its translation: CASSPRQGGQFEQFF.